One sample yielded the 22 T cell receptor beta chains listed below, sequenced in a study of blood T cell repertoires in COVID-19. TCRdb keeps only in-frame clones here, not all; method: immunoSEQ multiplex PCR. Of some 190,000 clones in the sample, around 76% were seen once. Sequenced: peripheral blood. The receptors were gathered from a woman between 45 and 60 years old with active or convalescent COVID-19.

This chain joins TRBV5-5 and TRBJ2-5; D call uncertain. The CDR3 covers 14 residues. CDR1 is SGHKS, CDR2 YYEKEE, per germline (reference sequence). V was shortened by 5 bases and J by 4 bases, with 15 bases between the two germline ends. CDR3: CASSPQVRVETQYF. CDR3 coding DNA: TGTGCCAGCAGTCCCCAAGTAAGAGTAGAGACCCAGTACTTC.

This clone was observed once. The chain couples TRBV4-3 to TRBJ2-6, with D possibly being TRBD1 (5 bases). The germline V gene encodes CDR1 LGHNA and CDR2 YSLEER. This CDR3 region has 18 residues. The V and J ends lost 5 bases and 0 bases respectively, with 17 bases between them. CDR3 loop: CASSLNTGSTSGANVLTF. CDR3 coding DNA: TGCGCCAGCAGCTTAAATACAGGTAGTACCTCTGGGGCCAACGTCCTGACTTTC.

This chain joins TRBV7-9 and TRBJ1-1; D remains unclear. The CDR3 covers 11 residues. Germline values: CDR1 SEHNR, CDR2 FQNEAQ (reference sequence). The ends were cut back, 7 bases at V and 8 bases at J, with 11 bases in the middle. The CDR3 loop is CASTRWSEAFF. The CDR3 coding sequence is TGTGCCAGCACACGGTGGTCGGAAGCTTTCTTT.

There are a few counts of this clone. V is TRBV21-1 and J is TRBJ1-2. TRBV21-1 is a listed pseudogene. The CDR3 runs to 12 residues. CDR3 DNA: TGTGCCAGCAGCAAAGCCCCGGGGGGCTACACCTTC. This gives the protein CASSKAPGGYTF.

The V call is TRBV7-8, the J call TRBJ1-1; D remains unclear. Germline loops: CDR1 SGHVS, CDR2 FQNEAQ. The CDR3 totals 13 residues. Trimming removed 8 bases at V and 2 bases at J, with 12 bases between. CDR3 nucleotides: TGTGCCAGCGTCCCGGCGGGAAACACTGAAGCTTTCTTT. As protein: CASVPAGNTEAFF.

J is TRBJ2-5 and V is TRBV7-2, with D possibly matching TRBD2 (5 bases). In germline, CDR1 is SGHTA, CDR2 FQGNSA. The V gene lost 5 bases and the J gene lost 7 bases, with 20 bases spanning the gap. The CDR3 contains 15 residues. The CDR3 protein is CASSPRGSRSVTQYF. CDR3 sequence (DNA): TGTGCCAGCAGCCCCCGGGGTAGTAGGAGCGTGACCCAGTACTTC.

The genes are TRBV7-8 and TRBJ1-4; D unclear. The CDR3 length is 13 residues. Germline assignment: CDR1 SGHVS and CDR2 FQNEAQ. Trimming removed 1 base at V and 8 bases at J, with 8 bases between. The CDR3 coding sequence is TGTGCCAGCAGCTTAGGAGGGCGGGAAAAACTGTTTTTT. This translates into CASSLGGREKLFF.

The rearrangement joins TRBV11-2 to TRBJ2-5; possible D gene TRBD2, 6 bases. The CDR3 has 15 amino acids. In germline, CDR1 is SGHAT, CDR2 FQNNGV. The V end was cut by 1 base, the J end by 2 bases, with 11 bases between. CDR3 region: CASSLGRTIQETQYF. CDR3 DNA: TGTGCCAGCAGCTTAGGCCGGACTATTCAAGAGACCCAGTACTTC.

The chain uses TRBV27 and TRBJ2-2; tentative D call: TRBD2 (6 bases). V was pared by 6 bases and J by 6 bases, with 8 bases between. This CDR3 region has 12 residues. Germline CDR1 reads MNHEY; CDR2 reads SMNVEV (reference sequence). This CDR3 reads CASRRRAGELFF. DNA of the CDR3: TGTGCCAGCAGGAGGAGGGCCGGGGAGCTGTTTTTT.

The rearrangement uses TRBV6-1 and TRBJ2-5; D possibly corresponds to TRBD1 (5 bases). The germline gives CDR1 MNHNS, CDR2 SASEGT. Between the trimmed V and J ends, which lost 3 bases and 0 bases, there was a span of 8 bases. This CDR3 comprises 14 residues. Written as DNA, the CDR3 is TGTGCCAGCAGTGACAGGGCCCACCAAGAGACCCAGTACTTC. Its protein is CASSDRAHQETQYF.

The chain is built from TRBV30 and TRBJ1-2; D ambiguous. This CDR3 comprises 14 residues. CDR1 is GTSNPN, CDR2 SVGIG, per germline (reference sequence). Deletions cut 2 bases from V and 3 bases from J, with 13 bases between. The CDR3: CAWSRQTKDYGYTF. CDR3 DNA: TGTGCCTGGAGTAGGCAGACTAAAGACTATGGCTACACCTTC.

The chain recombines TRBV28 with TRBJ1-2; 9 bases map to TRBD1. This CDR3 region has 15 residues. Germline trimming cut 6 bases from V and 3 bases from J; bases unmatched to any gene: 8. Germline assignment: CDR1 MDHEN and CDR2 SYDVKM. The CDR3 region is CASRDTGGRDYGYTF. The CDR3 DNA reads as TGTGCCAGCAGGGATACAGGGGGCAGGGACTATGGCTACACCTTC.

The chain couples TRBV5-6 to TRBJ1-5; D possibly corresponds to TRBD1 (5 bases). The CDR3 is 14 amino acids. The germline V gene encodes CDR1 SGHDT and CDR2 YYEEEE. V lost 4 bases and J lost 4, with 12 bases in between. For the CDR3, the DNA is TGTGCCAGCAGCGGGGCGGGGTTTAATCAGCCCCAGCATTTT. It encodes CASSGAGFNQPQHF.

The J gene is TRBJ2-5, the V gene TRBV15; tentative D call: TRBD1 (6 bases). V was cut by 5 bases and J by 1 base, with 11 bases left in between. The CDR3 has 14 residues. Germline CDR1 and CDR2: LNHNV and YYDKDF (reference sequence). The CDR3 spells CATSWGHRQETQYF. DNA for the CDR3: TGTGCCACCAGCTGGGGACACCGCCAAGAGACCCAGTACTTC.

In this sample, this clone turned up many times. The genes are TRBV30 and TRBJ1-1; TRBD1 might be the D (5 bases). CDR1 and CDR2 from the germline V gene are GTSNPN and SVGIG (reference sequence). CDR3 size: 11 residues. Trimming removed 1 base from V and 7 bases from J, with 7 bases in between. The CDR3 region is CAWSGQREAFF. CDR3 in DNA: TGTGCCTGGAGTGGACAGCGTGAAGCTTTCTTT. Full variable domain (remainder filled in from reference TRBV30 and TRBJ1-1): SQTIHQWPATLVQPVGSPLSLECTVEGTSNPNLYWYRQAAGRGLQLLFYSVGIGQISSEVPQNLSASRPQDRQFILSSKKLLLSDSGFYLCAWSGQREAFFGQGTRLTVV.

The chain links TRBV28 to TRBJ2-1; D unclear. Germline CDR1 reads MDHEN; CDR2 reads SYDVKM. Trimming took 1 base from V and 8 from J, leaving 12 bases between them. The length of the CDR3 is 14 residues. CDR3 sequence reads: CASSLLVSEDEQFF. CDR3 sequence (DNA): TGTGCCAGCAGTTTATTGGTCTCAGAGGATGAGCAGTTCTTC. Complete variable domain (other parts from reference TRBV28 and TRBJ2-1): DVKVTQSSRYLVKRTGEKVFLECVQDMDHENMFWYRQDPGLGLRLIYFSYDVKMKEKGDIPEGYSVSREKKERFSLILESASTNQTSMYLCASSLLVSEDEQFFGPGTRLTVL.

This clone was picked up many times. The chain uses TRBV19 and TRBJ1-2; no reliable D call. Germline V CDR1 and CDR2: LNHDA, SQIVND (reference sequence). V lost 7 bases and J lost 4, with 19 bases in between. This CDR3 region has 15 residues. CDR3 protein: CASNHREEGIYGYTF. The CDR3 DNA reads as TGTGCCAGTAACCATCGAGAGGAGGGAATCTATGGCTACACCTTC. The complete variable domain, with remaining parts taken from reference TRBV19 and TRBJ1-2, reads DGGITQSPKYLFRKEGQNVTLSCEQNLNHDAMYWYRQDPGQGLRLIYYSQIVNDFQKGDIAEGYSVSREKKESFPLTVTSAQKNPTAFYLCASNHREEGIYGYTFGSGTRLTVV.

This sequence joins TRBV5-6 and TRBJ2-7; tentatively, D is TRBD1 (5 bases). The ends were cut back, 0 bases at V and 6 bases at J, with 19 bases in the middle. The CDR3 has 16 amino acids. The V gene's germline CDR1 is SGHDT and CDR2 YYEEEE. DNA of the CDR3: TGTGCCAGCAGCTTGGAGGACATATACCTTCAGGGCGAGCAGTACTTC. Protein sequence: CASSLEDIYLQGEQYF.

The chain couples TRBV23-1 to TRBJ2-1, with D unresolved. TRBV23-1 is an open reading frame, and its role is uncertain. The germline V and J ends were trimmed by 0 bases and 3 bases, with 9 bases remaining between them. The CDR3 covers 15 residues. The CDR3 sequence is CASSQSTARYNEQFF. The CDR3 DNA is TGCGCCAGCAGTCAATCTACAGCCCGCTACAATGAGCAGTTCTTC.

This chain joins TRBV28 and TRBJ2-7; D not resolved. Germline-derived CDR1 and CDR2 are MDHEN and SYDVKM. Trimming stripped 7 bases from V and 1 base from J, with 20 bases between. The CDR3 is 16 residues long. CDR3 amino acids: CASTPGGAEASYEQYF. The CDR3 DNA sequence: TGTGCCAGCACCCCCGGCGGCGCCGAGGCGTCCTACGAGCAGTACTTC.

CDR3: CASSLDLGAGASGGYNEQFF. CDR3 coding DNA: TGTGCCAGCAGCTTAGATCTGGGGGCAGGAGCCAGCGGGGGATACAATGAGCAGTTCTTC. The chain recombines TRBV11-2 with TRBJ2-1; 8 bases are shared with TRBD2. The CDR3 is 20 amino acids. Germline V CDR1 and CDR2: SGHAT, FQNNGV. The junction had 17 bases not matched to a gene; V was cut back by 0 bases and J by 4 bases.

Written as DNA, the CDR3 is TGTGCCAGCAGTGAAGTAGGGCCGGCGGGCGGTGAAAAACTGTTTTTT. This sequence encodes CASSEVGPAGGEKLFF. V and J are TRBV6-1 and TRBJ1-4, with D unclear. Germline values: CDR1 MNHNS, CDR2 SASEGT. V was shortened by 1 base and J by 7 bases, with 16 bases between the two germline ends. The CDR3 length is 16 residues.